The following is a T cell receptor beta chain sequence with its context. Its antigen is still unknown. Base qualities are not recorded, but no much larger clone differs from it by a single base. For CDR1 and CDR2, the germline V gene lists SGHRS and YFSETQ. V is cut by 0 bases and J by 10 bases, and the space between the germline ends is 16 bases. Counted from cysteine to phenylalanine, this CDR3 has 14 amino acids. The kept DNA is CDR3 alone, 42 bases in frame from the first base. This record belongs to a study of T cell changes during pregnancy in multiple sclerosis (dated by TCRdb to about 2019). Background on the whole study: The study looked at changes in the T cell repertoire across pregnancy in women with multiple sclerosis.

Library prep was done by the immunoSEQ multiplex PCR assay. TCRdb re-hosts the immuneACCESS table, in-frame sequences only. Its copies lack some clones; in the studies checked, an unresolved V gene accounts for under half of them, and the cause for the rest is not known. The sample includes just under 65,000 clones, with 90% to 95% observed a single time. The ten biggest clones cover 1% to 1.5% of the sample. The sequencing used peripheral blood, collected after pregnancy. The sequence derives from a female donor in good health, enrolled as a control in a pregnancy study. Recombination linked TRBV5-1 to TRBJ1-1; matching of 5 bases hints at TRBD1 as the D gene. The CDR3 in this case is CASSLGGGTVPAFF. The DNA sequence follows: TGCGCCAGCAGCTTGGGTGGGGGGACGGTCCCAGCTTTCTTT.